The 30 T cell receptor beta chains below all came from one sample that was sequenced in a study of T cells after yellow fever vaccination (dated by TCRdb to the late 2010s). Libraries were constructed by 5' RACE. Sequencing relied on an Illumina NovaSeq 6000. In-frame beta chains were kept once TCRdb had trimmed the public reads at Q25 with fastp and called clones with MiXCR. All rows with the same CDR3 protein become a single entry with the most common DNA and genes. This sample gives hundreds of thousands of distinct CDR3 sequences in total; over 4.5% of them show up just once. Of the sample, 2.5% to 4% is held by the ten largest clones. The label giving this sample's treatment or condition can be read as: live attenuated yellow fever vaccine strain. The sequencing here drew on CD4+ T cells sorted from PBMCs, taken on the day of the yellow fever booster vaccination. The origin of the receptors is a man aged 18 to 29 who received the YFV17D yellow fever vaccine.

This clonotype was found a few times. In DNA form, the CDR3 reads TGTGCCAGCAGTCCAGCGGACGGTCAGCCCCAGCATTTT. This codes for CASSPADGQPQHF. The rearrangement joins TRBV6-5 to TRBJ1-5; no definite D call. The CDR3 contains 13 residues. Trimming shortened V by 5 bases and J by 6 bases, and 11 bases separated the two germline ends. Germline CDR1 is MNHEY and CDR2 is SVGAGI.

This chain uses TRBV18 with TRBJ2-5; D unresolved. Germline CDR1 and CDR2: KGHSH and LQKENI. The CDR3 is 12 amino acids. The V and J ends lost 6 bases and 3 bases respectively, with 8 bases between them. The CDR3 bases are TGTGCCAGCTCGCACGAGGAAGAGACCCAGTACTTC. It codes for CASSHEEETQYF.

The V call is TRBV15, the J call TRBJ2-3, with D perhaps TRBD1 (6 bases). V was clipped by 5 bases and J by 4 bases, with 13 bases between them. CDR3 size: 14 residues. Germline V gene sequence: CDR1 LNHNV, CDR2 YYDKDF (reference sequence). The CDR3 here is CATSGPQGPDTQYF. For the CDR3, the DNA is TGTGCCACCAGCGGCCCACAGGGACCAGATACGCAGTATTTT.

This clonotype came up a few times. The V gene is TRBV12-3 or TRBV12-4, the J gene TRBJ2-1; tentative D call: TRBD2 (5 bases). With 5 bases removed from V and 5 bases from J, the gap between germline ends came to 16 bases. The CDR3 contains 15 residues. This CDR3 is CASSPPAGLNNEQFF. CDR3 sequence (DNA): TGTGCCAGCAGTCCCCCCGCGGGTCTTAACAATGAGCAGTTCTTC.

This clonotype was detected ten times or more. The genes are TRBV10-3 and TRBJ1-2; TRBD1 aligns across 11 bases. The CDR3 has 14 amino acids. The germline V gene encodes CDR1 ENHRY and CDR2 SYGVKD. V dropped 6 bases and J dropped 3; count of bases not matched to a gene: 3. This CDR3 reads CAIRPGQGDYGYTF. CDR3 nucleotides: TGTGCCATCAGACCGGGACAGGGGGACTATGGCTACACCTTC.

This clonotype was seen a few times. V gene TRBV3-1 combines with J gene TRBJ2-1; D unclear. V shed 4 bases and J shed 4 bases, with 11 bases lying between them. The CDR3 spans 14 residues. Germline V CDR1 and CDR2: LGHDT, YNNKEL (reference sequence). The CDR3 loop reads CASSLPPRYNEQFF. CDR3 DNA sequence: TGTGCCAGCAGCCTCCCGCCCAGATACAATGAGCAGTTCTTC.

Ten or more counts support this clonotype. V is TRBV6-6 and J is TRBJ2-5; either TRBD1 or TRBD2 may fit D (5 bases each). CDR1 and CDR2 from the germline V gene are MNHNY and SVGAGI (reference sequence). The ends were cut back, 10 bases at V and 5 bases at J, with 14 bases in the middle. CDR3 length: 12 amino acids. CDR3 nucleotides: TGTGCCATTTTGGAGTGGGGGGAGACCCAGTACTTC. Translation: CAILEWGETQYF.

The sample holds a few counts of this clonotype. This chain links TRBV5-5 with TRBJ1-1; unclear D gene. The germline V and J ends were trimmed by 5 bases and 6 bases, with 17 bases remaining between them. CDR3 size: 14 residues. The germline gives CDR1 SGHKS, CDR2 YYEKEE (reference sequence). DNA of the CDR3: TGTGCCAGCAGTCGTGGGAAGTTCGAACCTGAAGCTTTCTTT. Protein product: CASSRGKFEPEAFF.

J is TRBJ2-7 and V is TRBV12-3 or TRBV12-4; 8 bases fit TRBD1. Trimming at V came to 6 bases and at J to 2 bases, leaving 6 bases not matched to a gene. This CDR3 has 14 residues. CDR3 DNA: TGTGCCAGCAGCGGACAGGGAGGTCCCTACGAGCAGTACTTC. Translated, it gives CASSGQGGPYEQYF.

This clonotype has more than one count but fewer than ten. The chain has TRBV12-3 or TRBV12-4 and TRBJ2-5; D may correspond to TRBD1 or TRBD2 (5 bases each). The CDR3 sequence is 12 residues long. V dropped 0 bases and J dropped 10 bases, with 9 bases sitting between them. CDR3 sequence (DNA): TGTGCCAGCAGTTTAGCGGGGGAGTACCAGTACTTC. Protein sequence: CASSLAGEYQYF.

The chain employs TRBV6-5 and TRBJ1-2; TRBD1 is a possible D gene (5 bases). V lost 2 bases to trimming and J lost 0 bases, with 7 bases between them. The CDR3 consists of 14 residues. The germline V gene has CDR1 MNHEY and CDR2 SVGAGI. CDR3 DNA: TGTGCCAGCAGTTACGGGACGCCTAACTATGGCTACACCTTC. This gives the protein CASSYGTPNYGYTF.

This clonotype was counted between two and nine times. CDR3 sequence reads: CSARGYQRQPQHF. CDR3 sequence (DNA): TGCAGTGCTAGAGGCTATCAGCGGCAGCCCCAGCATTTT. The V and J genes are TRBV20-1 and TRBJ1-5; D call uncertain. The V gene's germline CDR1 is DFQATT and CDR2 SNEGSKA (reference sequence). Trimming cost V 1 base and J 7 bases, with 11 bases left between them. The CDR3 is made up of 13 amino acids.

Ten or more counts support this clonotype. One end of the junction varies from germline; a read error may be responsible. The chain joins TRBV5-1 to TRBJ2-3; 11 bases match TRBD2. CDR3 length equals 16 residues. Germline assignment: CDR1 SGHRS and CDR2 YFSETQ. The CDR3 bases are TGTGCCAGCAGCCTTGGACTAGCGGGTAGCACAGATACGCAGTATTTT. It is translated as CASSLGLAGSTDTQYF.

This clonotype was observed a handful of times. The chain couples TRBV11-2 to TRBJ2-3; perhaps D is TRBD1 or TRBD2 (5 bases each). The CDR3 has 16 amino acids. The germline V gene encodes CDR1 SGHAT and CDR2 FQNNGV. The ends were cut back, 5 bases at V and 11 bases at J, with 26 bases in the middle. CDR3 DNA sequence: TGTGCCAGCAGCAGTACACGGGGCCCGGGGATATTCGAGCAGTATTTT. It encodes CASSSTRGPGIFEQYF.

Many counts were recorded for this clonotype. The chain combines TRBV5-6 with TRBJ1-5, with 8 nucleotides matching TRBD1. The CDR3 totals 17 residues. After removal of 4 bases from V and 2 bases from J, the junction contained 11 bases not matched to a gene. Looked up from germline, CDR1 is SGHDT and CDR2 is YYEEEE. CDR3 in DNA: TGTGCCAGCAGCCAATACACAGGGGGGGGAGGCAATCAGCCCCAGCATTTT. This encodes CASSQYTGGGGNQPQHF.

This clonotype was observed many times. The CDR3 loop is CASSQDRGFLAKNIQYF. DNA of the CDR3: TGCGCCAGCAGCCAAGATCGGGGTTTTCTAGCCAAAAACATTCAGTACTTC. The V call is TRBV4-3, the J call TRBJ2-4, with TRBD2 as a possible D gene (5 bases). The CDR3 totals 17 residues. CDR1 and CDR2 (germline): LGHNA, YSLEER. V was cut by 0 bases and J by 0 bases, with 12 bases left in between.

This clonotype was observed many times. The DNA for the CDR3 is TGTGCCAGCAGCTGGGGAGGGACAGGAACTAGCGGCTACACCTTC. Residues: CASSWGGTGTSGYTF. This chain links TRBV5-5 with TRBJ1-2; 8 bases line up with TRBD1. V gave up 3 bases and J gave up 8 bases; unmatched junction bases: 12. The CDR3 totals 15 residues. The germline V gene has CDR1 SGHKS and CDR2 YYEKEE (reference sequence).

The chain carries TRBV20-1 and TRBJ2-7; D tentatively fits TRBD1 or TRBD2 (5 bases each). The germline V gene encodes CDR1 DFQATT and CDR2 SNEGSKA (reference sequence). V lost 3 bases and J lost 3, with 15 bases in between. CDR3 length equals 14 residues. CDR3 nucleotide sequence: TGCAGTGCTAGCCCCCAGGGAGCAATCTACGAGCAGTACTTC. It encodes CSASPQGAIYEQYF.

This clonotype was seen ten or more times. The V gene is TRBV27, the J gene TRBJ1-1; D remains unclear. The CDR3 runs to 15 residues. Germline V gene lookup returns CDR1 MNHEY and CDR2 SMNVEV (reference sequence). Between the trimmed V and J ends, which lost 5 bases and 1 base, there was a span of 14 bases. This CDR3 is CASSPFGDPNTEAFF. The DNA for the CDR3 is TGTGCCAGCAGTCCTTTCGGGGATCCGAACACTGAAGCTTTCTTT.

In its sample, this clonotype was seen a few times. The chain couples TRBV12-3 or TRBV12-4 to TRBJ2-1; TRBD2 matches 11 bases. This CDR3 region has 15 residues. The J segment lost 9 bases and the V segment lost 3 bases, leaving 7 bases of the junction unmatched. CDR3 region: CASSFRLAGLGEQFF. In DNA form, the CDR3 reads TGTGCCAGCAGTTTCAGACTAGCGGGACTAGGTGAGCAGTTCTTC.

The chain combines TRBV11-2 with TRBJ1-4; maybe TRBD1 (6 bases). The CDR3 consists of 14 residues. The V end was cut by 6 bases, the J end by 1 base, with 9 bases between. The V gene's germline CDR1 is SGHAT and CDR2 FQNNGV. The chain's CDR3 is CASRKGGTNEKLFF. Here the CDR3 DNA reads TGTGCCAGCAGGAAGGGGGGAACTAATGAAAAACTGTTTTTT.

This clonotype was recorded at least ten times. The V and J genes are TRBV20-1 and TRBJ2-3; D may be TRBD1 or TRBD2 (6 bases each). The CDR3 covers 14 residues. Germline lookup yields CDR1 DFQATT and CDR2 SNEGSKA (reference sequence). Trimming pared 0 bases from V and 6 bases from J, leaving 13 bases between. Here the CDR3 DNA reads TGCAGTGCTAGAGATCTAGGGGGGTTGGATACGCAGTATTTT. It translates to CSARDLGGLDTQYF.

The table lists this clonotype with a few counts. The rearrangement joins TRBV4-3 to TRBJ1-2, with TRBD1 matching 9 bases. CDR1 and CDR2 from the germline V gene are LGHNA and YSLEER. This CDR3 region has 14 residues. V was pared by 4 bases and J by 6 bases, with 6 bases of the junction left unmatched. CDR3 bases: TGCGCCAGCAGCCCAAGACAGGGGGTGGATGGCTACACCTTC. Protein product: CASSPRQGVDGYTF.

This chain uses TRBV4-3 with TRBJ2-7; D uncertain. The CDR3 totals 14 residues. The ends were cut back, 2 bases at V and 2 bases at J, with 10 bases in the middle. Germline V gene lookup returns CDR1 LGHNA and CDR2 YSLEER. This chain's CDR3 is CASSQQIFTYEQYF. As DNA, the CDR3 is TGCGCCAGCAGCCAACAAATTTTTACCTACGAGCAGTACTTC.

The sample holds a few counts of this clonotype. The rearrangement uses TRBV28 and TRBJ2-7, with 7 bases matching TRBD1. Looked up from germline, CDR1 is MDHEN and CDR2 is SYDVKM. The ends lost 5 bases at V and 2 bases at J; junction bases unmatched: 3. The CDR3 contains 13 residues. This chain's CDR3 is CASSIGQAYEQYV. CDR3 nucleotide sequence: TGTGCCAGCAGTATCGGACAGGCCTACGAGCAGTACGTC.

This clonotype was recorded many times. This sequence joins TRBV7-2 and TRBJ1-3; D remains unclear. Per germline, CDR1 SGHTA and CDR2 FQGNSA. Deletions cut 2 bases from V and 3 bases from J, with 14 bases between. This CDR3 region has 16 residues. The DNA of the CDR3 is TGTGCCAGCAGCTTATCGGGCCCTTTTATTGGAAACACCATATATTTT. This encodes CASSLSGPFIGNTIYF.

This sequence joins TRBV7-2 and TRBJ2-1; TRBD2 matches at 10 bases. Germline CDR1 reads SGHTA; CDR2 reads FQGNSA. V lost 6 bases, J lost 0 bases, and 5 bases stayed unmatched. The CDR3 spans 16 residues. DNA for the CDR3: TGTGCCAGCAGTCTAGCGGGGGACAACTCCTACAATGAGCAGTTCTTC. Translated, it gives CASSLAGDNSYNEQFF.

This clonotype was counted only a few times. V gene TRBV5-1 combines with J gene TRBJ1-4; D call uncertain. V was clipped by 2 bases and J by 7 bases, with 12 bases between them. This CDR3 has 14 residues. Germline V gene data show CDR1 as SGHRS and CDR2 as YFSETQ. DNA of the CDR3: TGCGCCAGCAGCTTCGGGAGGGATCTTGAAAAACTGTTTTTT. It is translated as CASSFGRDLEKLFF.

This clonotype was observed a handful of times. V gene TRBV12-3 or TRBV12-4 combines with J gene TRBJ1-6; 10 positions agree with TRBD1. CDR3 length equals 19 residues. After removal of 0 bases from V and 9 bases from J, the junction contained 14 bases not matched to a gene. Written as DNA, the CDR3 is TGTGCCAGCAGTTTAGCGCGGGGGACAGGGGCACTATTTGGTTCACCCCTCCACTTT. Its protein product is CASSLARGTGALFGSPLHF.

This clonotype was detected a few times. The CDR3 sequence: CSARVPAGGDTEAFF. The CDR3 DNA sequence: TGCAGTGCTAGAGTCCCCGCGGGGGGGGACACTGAAGCTTTCTTT. The chain employs TRBV20-1 and TRBJ1-1; D might be TRBD1 (5 bases). The CDR3 has 15 residues. Germline V gives CDR1 DFQATT, CDR2 SNEGSKA (reference sequence). The V and J ends lost 1 base and 3 bases respectively, with 15 bases between them.